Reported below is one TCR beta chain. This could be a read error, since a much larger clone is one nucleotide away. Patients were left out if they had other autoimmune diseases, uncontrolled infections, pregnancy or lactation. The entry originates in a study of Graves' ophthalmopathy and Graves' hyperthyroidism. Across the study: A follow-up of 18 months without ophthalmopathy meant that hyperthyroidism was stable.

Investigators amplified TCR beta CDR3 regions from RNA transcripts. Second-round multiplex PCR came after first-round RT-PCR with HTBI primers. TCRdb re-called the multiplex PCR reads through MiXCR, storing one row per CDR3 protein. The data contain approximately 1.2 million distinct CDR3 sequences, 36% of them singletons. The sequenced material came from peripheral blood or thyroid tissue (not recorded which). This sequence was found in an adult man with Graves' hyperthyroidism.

The CDR3 nucleotides are TGCGCCAGCAGCATCAGGGGACAAGGAGGGTACACTGAAGCTCTCTTT. Its translation: CASSIRGQGGYTEALF. The chain combines TRBV5-1 with TRBJ1-1, with TRBD1 as a possible D gene (6 bases). The CDR3 is 16 residues long. Germline-derived CDR1 and CDR2 are SGHRS and YFSETQ.